Below are 3 T cell receptor beta chains sequenced from a single sample in a study of Graves' ophthalmopathy and Graves' hyperthyroidism. Investigators amplified TCR beta CDR3 regions from RNA transcripts. RT-PCR in the first round used HTBI primers; a second-round multiplex PCR followed. TCRdb analysed the multiplex PCR reads with MiXCR anew, one entry per CDR3 protein. This table has approximately 460,000 distinct CDR3 sequences, about 15% appearing once. Material for sequencing was blood. The origin of the receptors is a woman in her 30s with Graves' ophthalmopathy.

As regards this clonotype: A much larger clonotype is one base distant, so this may be a read error. DNA for the CDR3: TGTGCCAGCAGCTTATGGGGGGGCCGGAACTATGGCTACACCTTC. Translating gives CASSLWGGRNYGYTF. The V and J genes are TRBV7-9 and TRBJ1-2, with a weak D call TRBD1 (6 bases). Germline V CDR1 and CDR2: SEHNR, FQNEAQ (reference sequence). Deletions cut 2 bases from V and 2 bases from J, with 12 bases between. The CDR3 is 15 residues long.

The sample holds many counts of this clonotype. The chain uses TRBV10-3 and TRBJ2-5; D uncertain. The CDR3 is 13 residues long. Trimming stripped 10 bases from V and 4 bases from J, with 16 bases between. Germline V gene sequence: CDR1 ENHRY, CDR2 SYGVKD. CDR3 protein: CATAQNQGETQYF. In DNA, the CDR3 is TGTGCCACCGCCCAAAATCAAGGAGAGACCCAGTACTTC.

This sequence joins TRBV18 and TRBJ2-5, with D possibly being TRBD1 (5 bases). V lost 3 bases, J lost 5 bases, and 10 bases lay in between. Germline V gives CDR1 KGHSH, CDR2 LQKENI. The CDR3 loop spans 13 amino acids. This chain's CDR3 is CASSPWGSETQYF. CDR3 nucleotides: TGTGCCAGCTCACCCTGGGGCTCGGAGACCCAGTACTTC.